Here is one TCR beta chain with its context. The sample comes from a study of blood T cell repertoires in COVID-19. For the study at large: Sites across the United States, Italy and Spain contributed samples from acute and convalescent COVID-19. T cells, B-cell-depleted T cells, or PBMCs supplied cDNA or gDNA.

Methods used by the authors: Counts of nucleated cells, estimated from reference gene primer amplification, were obtained. The data were produced by immunoSEQ multiplex PCR, yet TCRdb's version contains in-frame clones alone and is incomplete. V and J calls and clone size come straight from that table; D and trimming were deduced from the DNA. The sample has about 51,000 clones, 85% to 95% seen once. V lost 4 bases and J lost 0; bases outside the gene matches: 6. Germline loops: CDR1 SNHLY, CDR2 FYNNEI. This CDR3 has 16 residues. V and J are TRBV2 and TRBJ2-7, with 10 bases aligning to TRBD1. Sequencing input: peripheral blood. The receptor was derived from a man aged 45-60 years with acute or convalescent COVID-19. DNA of the CDR3: TGTGCCAGCAGTGGGGAGACAGGGGGCCACTCCTACGAGCAGTACTTC. Its translation: CASSGETGGHSYEQYF.